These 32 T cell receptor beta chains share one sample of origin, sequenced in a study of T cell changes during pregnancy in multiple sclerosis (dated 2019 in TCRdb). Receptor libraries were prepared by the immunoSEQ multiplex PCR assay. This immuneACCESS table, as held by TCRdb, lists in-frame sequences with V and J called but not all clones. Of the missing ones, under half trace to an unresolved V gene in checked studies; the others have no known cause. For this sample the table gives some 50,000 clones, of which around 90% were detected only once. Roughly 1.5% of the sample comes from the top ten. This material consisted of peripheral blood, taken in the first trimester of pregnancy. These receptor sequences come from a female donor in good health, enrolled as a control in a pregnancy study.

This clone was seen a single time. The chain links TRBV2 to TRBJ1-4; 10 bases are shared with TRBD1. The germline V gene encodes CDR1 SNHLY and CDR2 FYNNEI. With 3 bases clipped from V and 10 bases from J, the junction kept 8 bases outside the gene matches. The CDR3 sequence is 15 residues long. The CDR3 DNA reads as TGTGCCAGCAGTGAGGGGGACAGGGGCGCGGGAAAACTGTTTTTT. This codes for CASSEGDRGAGKLFF. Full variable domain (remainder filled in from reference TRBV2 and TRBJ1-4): EPEVTQTPSHQVTQMGQEVILRCVPISNHLYFYWYRQILGQKVEFLVSFYNNEISEKSEIFDDQFSVERPDGSNFTLKIRSTKLEDSAMYFCASSEGDRGAGKLFFGSGTQLSVL.

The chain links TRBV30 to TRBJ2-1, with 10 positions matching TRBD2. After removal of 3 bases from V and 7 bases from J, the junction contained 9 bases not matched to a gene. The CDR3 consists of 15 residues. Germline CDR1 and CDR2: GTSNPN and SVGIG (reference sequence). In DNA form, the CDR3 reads TGTGCCTGGAGATCAGCGGGGGGGCCCGGAAATGAGCAGTTCTTC. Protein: CAWRSAGGPGNEQFF.

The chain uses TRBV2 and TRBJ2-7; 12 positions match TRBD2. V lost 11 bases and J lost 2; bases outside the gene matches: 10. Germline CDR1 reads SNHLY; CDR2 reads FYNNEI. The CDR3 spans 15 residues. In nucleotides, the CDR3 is TGTGCCGGATCGACCCGGACTAGCGGGGCCTACGAGCAGTACTTC. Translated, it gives CAGSTRTSGAYEQYF.

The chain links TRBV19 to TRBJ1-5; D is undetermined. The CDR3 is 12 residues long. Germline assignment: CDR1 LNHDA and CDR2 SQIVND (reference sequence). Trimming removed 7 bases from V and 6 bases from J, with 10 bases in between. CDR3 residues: CASTSRGQPQHF. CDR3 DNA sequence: TGTGCCAGTACCTCGCGAGGTCAGCCCCAGCATTTT.

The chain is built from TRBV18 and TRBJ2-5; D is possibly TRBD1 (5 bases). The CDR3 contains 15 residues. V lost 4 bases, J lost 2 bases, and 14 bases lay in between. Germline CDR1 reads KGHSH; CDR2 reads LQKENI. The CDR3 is CASSRGPVPQETQYF. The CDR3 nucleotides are TGTGCCAGCTCACGGGGCCCAGTACCTCAAGAGACCCAGTACTTC.

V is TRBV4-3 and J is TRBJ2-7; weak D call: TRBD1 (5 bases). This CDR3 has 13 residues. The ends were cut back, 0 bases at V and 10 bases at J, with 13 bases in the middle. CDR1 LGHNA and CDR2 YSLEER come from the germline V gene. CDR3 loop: CASSQEGWGDQYF. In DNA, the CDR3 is TGCGCCAGCAGCCAAGAAGGTTGGGGCGACCAGTACTTC.

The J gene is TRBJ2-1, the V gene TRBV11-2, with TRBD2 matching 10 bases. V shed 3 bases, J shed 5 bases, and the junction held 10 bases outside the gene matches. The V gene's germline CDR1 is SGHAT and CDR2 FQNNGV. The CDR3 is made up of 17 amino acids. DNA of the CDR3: TGTGCCAGCAGCTTTGGTCCGGGACTAGCGCAGAACAATGAGCAGTTCTTC. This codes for CASSFGPGLAQNNEQFF.

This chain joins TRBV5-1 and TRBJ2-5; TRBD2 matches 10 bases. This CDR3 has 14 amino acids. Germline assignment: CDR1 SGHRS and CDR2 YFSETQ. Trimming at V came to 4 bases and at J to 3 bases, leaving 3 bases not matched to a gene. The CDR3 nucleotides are TGCGCCAGCAGCCGAGCGGGAGGGGAAGAGACCCAGTACTTC. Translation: CASSRAGGEETQYF.

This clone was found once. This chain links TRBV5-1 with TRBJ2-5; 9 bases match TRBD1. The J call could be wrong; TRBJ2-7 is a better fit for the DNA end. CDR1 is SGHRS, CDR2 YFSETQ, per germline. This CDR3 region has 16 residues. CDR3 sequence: CASSLEGTGQGYEQYF. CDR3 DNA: TGCGCCAGCAGCTTGGAAGGCACGGGACAGGGCTACGAGCAGTACTTC.

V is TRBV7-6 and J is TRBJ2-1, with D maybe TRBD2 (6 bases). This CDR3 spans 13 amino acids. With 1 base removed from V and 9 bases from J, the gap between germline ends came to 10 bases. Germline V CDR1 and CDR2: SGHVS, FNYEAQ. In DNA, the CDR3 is TGTGCCAGCAGCTTAGTACTGGGGGGTGAGCAGTTCTTC. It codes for CASSLVLGGEQFF.

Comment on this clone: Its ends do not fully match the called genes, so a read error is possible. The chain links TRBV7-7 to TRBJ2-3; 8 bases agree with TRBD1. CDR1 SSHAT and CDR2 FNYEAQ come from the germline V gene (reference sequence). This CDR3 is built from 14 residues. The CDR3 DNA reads TGTGCTAGCAGCTTAGGACAGGGAGCAGATACGCAGTATTTT. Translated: CASSLGQGADTQYF.

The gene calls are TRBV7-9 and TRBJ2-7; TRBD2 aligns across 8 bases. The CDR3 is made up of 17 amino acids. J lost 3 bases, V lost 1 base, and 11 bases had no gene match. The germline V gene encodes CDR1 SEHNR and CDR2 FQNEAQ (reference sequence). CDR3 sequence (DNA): TGTGCCAGCAGCTTAGGAGGGCCCACTAGCGGAGGCTACGAGCAGTACTTC. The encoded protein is CASSLGGPTSGGYEQYF.

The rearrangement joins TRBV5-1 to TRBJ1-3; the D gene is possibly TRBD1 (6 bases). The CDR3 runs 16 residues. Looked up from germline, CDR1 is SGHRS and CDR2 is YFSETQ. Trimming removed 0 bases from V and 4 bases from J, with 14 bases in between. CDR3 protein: CASSLGDTGTGNTIYF. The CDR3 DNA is TGCGCCAGCAGCTTGGGCGATACAGGGACAGGAAACACCATATATTTT. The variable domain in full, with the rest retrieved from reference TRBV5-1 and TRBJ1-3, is KAGVTQTPRYLIKTRGQQVTLSCSPISGHRSVSWYQQTPGQGLQFLFEYFSETQRNKGNFPGRFSGRQFSNSRSEMNVSTLELGDSALYLCASSLGDTGTGNTIYFGEGSWLTVV.

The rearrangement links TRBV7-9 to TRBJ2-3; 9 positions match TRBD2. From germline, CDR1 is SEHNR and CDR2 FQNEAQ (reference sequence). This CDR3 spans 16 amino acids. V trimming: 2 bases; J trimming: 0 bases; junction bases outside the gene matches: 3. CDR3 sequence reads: CASSLSTSGSTDTQYF. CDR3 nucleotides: TGTGCCAGCAGCTTATCGACTAGCGGTAGCACAGATACGCAGTATTTT.

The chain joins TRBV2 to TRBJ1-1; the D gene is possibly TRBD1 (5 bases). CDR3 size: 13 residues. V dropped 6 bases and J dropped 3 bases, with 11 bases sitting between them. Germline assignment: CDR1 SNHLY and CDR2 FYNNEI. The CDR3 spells CASRAQGYTEAFF. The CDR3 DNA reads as TGTGCCAGCAGGGCTCAGGGTTACACTGAAGCTTTCTTT. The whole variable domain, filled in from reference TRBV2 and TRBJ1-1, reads EPEVTQTPSHQVTQMGQEVILRCVPISNHLYFYWYRQILGQKVEFLVSFYNNEISEKSEIFDDQFSVERPDGSNFTLKIRSTKLEDSAMYFCASRAQGYTEAFFGQGTRLTVV.

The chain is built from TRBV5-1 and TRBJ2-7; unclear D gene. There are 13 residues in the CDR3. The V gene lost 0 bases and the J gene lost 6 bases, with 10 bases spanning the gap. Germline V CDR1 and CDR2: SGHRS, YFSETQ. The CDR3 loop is CASSLGSNTEQYF. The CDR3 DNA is TGCGCCAGCAGCTTGGGTTCCAACACCGAGCAGTACTTC.

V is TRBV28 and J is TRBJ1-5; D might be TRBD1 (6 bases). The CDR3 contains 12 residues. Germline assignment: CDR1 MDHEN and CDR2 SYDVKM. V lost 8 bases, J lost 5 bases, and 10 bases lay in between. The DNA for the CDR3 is TGTGCCAGCGGGGGGGCATATCAGCCCCAGCATTTT. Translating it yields CASGGAYQPQHF.

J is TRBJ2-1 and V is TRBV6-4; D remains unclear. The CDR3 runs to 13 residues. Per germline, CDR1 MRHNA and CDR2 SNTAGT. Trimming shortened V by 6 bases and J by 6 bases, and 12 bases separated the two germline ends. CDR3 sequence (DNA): TGTGCCAGCAGCGCCCAACTCTTCAATGAGCAGTTCTTC. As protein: CASSAQLFNEQFF.

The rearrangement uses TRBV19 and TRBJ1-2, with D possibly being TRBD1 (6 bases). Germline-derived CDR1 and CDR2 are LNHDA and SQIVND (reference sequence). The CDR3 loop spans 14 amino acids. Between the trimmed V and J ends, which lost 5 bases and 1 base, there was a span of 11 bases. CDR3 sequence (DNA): TGTGCCAGTAGTCCGGACAGTTATAACTATGGCTACACCTTC. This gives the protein CASSPDSYNYGYTF.

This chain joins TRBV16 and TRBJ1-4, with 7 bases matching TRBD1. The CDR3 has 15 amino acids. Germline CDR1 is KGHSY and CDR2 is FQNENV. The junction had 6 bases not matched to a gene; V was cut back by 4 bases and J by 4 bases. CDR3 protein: CASSRSDRINEKLFF. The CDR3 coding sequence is TGTGCCAGCAGCCGGTCGGACAGGATTAATGAAAAACTGTTTTTT. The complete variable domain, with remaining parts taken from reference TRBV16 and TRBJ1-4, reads GEEVAQTPKHLVRGEGQKAKLYCAPIKGHSYVFWYQQVLKNEFKFLISFQNENVFDETGMPKERFSAKCLPNSPCSLEIQATKLEDSAVYFCASSRSDRINEKLFFGSGTQLSVL.

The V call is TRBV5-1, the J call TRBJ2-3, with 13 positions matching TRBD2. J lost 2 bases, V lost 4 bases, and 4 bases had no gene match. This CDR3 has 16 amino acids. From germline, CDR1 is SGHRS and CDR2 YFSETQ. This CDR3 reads CASSGGTSGITDTQYF. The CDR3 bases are TGCGCCAGCAGCGGGGGGACTAGCGGGATCACAGATACGCAGTATTTT. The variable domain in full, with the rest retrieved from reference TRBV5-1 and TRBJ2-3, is KAGVTQTPRYLIKTRGQQVTLSCSPISGHRSVSWYQQTPGQGLQFLFEYFSETQRNKGNFPGRFSGRQFSNSRSEMNVSTLELGDSALYLCASSGGTSGITDTQYFGPGTRLTVL.

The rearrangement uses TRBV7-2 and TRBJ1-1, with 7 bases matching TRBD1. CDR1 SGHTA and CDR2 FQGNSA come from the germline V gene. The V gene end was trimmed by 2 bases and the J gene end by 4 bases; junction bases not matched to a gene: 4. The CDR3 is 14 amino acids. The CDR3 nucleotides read TGTGCCAGCAGCTTAAGGGGGCTGGGCACTGAAGCTTTCTTT. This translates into CASSLRGLGTEAFF.

Written as DNA, the CDR3 is TGTGCCAGCAGCTTAGTCGGGAACAATGAGCAGTTCTTC. It encodes CASSLVGNNEQFF. The chain couples TRBV7-2 to TRBJ2-1; D may be TRBD2 (5 bases). V shed 1 base and J shed 5 bases, with 6 bases lying between them. CDR1 is SGHTA and CDR2 is FQGNSA in the germline V gene. The CDR3 length is 13 residues.

CDR3 nucleotides: TGTGCCAGCACAGCGGGGAATACGCAGTATTTT. Its protein product is CASTAGNTQYF. V is TRBV7-2 and J is TRBJ2-3, with 7 nucleotides matching TRBD2. V shed 7 bases, J shed 7 bases, and the junction held 2 bases outside the gene matches. The CDR3 consists of 11 residues. The germline V gene encodes CDR1 SGHTA and CDR2 FQGNSA.

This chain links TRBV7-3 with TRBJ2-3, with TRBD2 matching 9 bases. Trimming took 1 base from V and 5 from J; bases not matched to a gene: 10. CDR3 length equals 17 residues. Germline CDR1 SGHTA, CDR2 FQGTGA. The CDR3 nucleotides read TGTGCCAGCAGCTTAAGGGGCAGGCTAGCGGGGCGAGATACGCAGTATTTT. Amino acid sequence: CASSLRGRLAGRDTQYF.

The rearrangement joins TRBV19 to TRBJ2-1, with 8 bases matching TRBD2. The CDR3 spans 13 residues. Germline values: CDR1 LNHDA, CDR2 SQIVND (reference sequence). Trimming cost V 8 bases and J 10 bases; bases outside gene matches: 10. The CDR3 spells CASHGRAGVEQFF. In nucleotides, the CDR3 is TGTGCCAGTCACGGGAGGGCCGGGGTGGAGCAGTTCTTC.

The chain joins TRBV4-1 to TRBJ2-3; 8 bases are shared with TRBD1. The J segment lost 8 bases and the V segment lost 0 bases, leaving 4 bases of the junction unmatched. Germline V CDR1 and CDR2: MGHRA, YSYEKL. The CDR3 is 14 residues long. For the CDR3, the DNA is TGCGCCAGCAGCCAAGATCAGGGGGCCGCTACGCAGTATTTT. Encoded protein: CASSQDQGAATQYF.

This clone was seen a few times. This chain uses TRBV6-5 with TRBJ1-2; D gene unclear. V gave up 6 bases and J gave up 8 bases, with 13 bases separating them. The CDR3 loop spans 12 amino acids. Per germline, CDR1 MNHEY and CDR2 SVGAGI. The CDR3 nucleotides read TGTGCCAGCAGGTCCACAGTCGGCGGCTACACCTTC. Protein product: CASRSTVGGYTF.

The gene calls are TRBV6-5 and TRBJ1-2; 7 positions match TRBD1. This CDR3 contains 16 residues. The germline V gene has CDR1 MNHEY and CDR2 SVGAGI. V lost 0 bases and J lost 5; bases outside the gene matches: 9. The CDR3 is CASSYSTGAVSYGYTF. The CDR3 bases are TGTGCCAGCAGTTACTCAACAGGGGCAGTATCGTATGGCTACACCTTC.

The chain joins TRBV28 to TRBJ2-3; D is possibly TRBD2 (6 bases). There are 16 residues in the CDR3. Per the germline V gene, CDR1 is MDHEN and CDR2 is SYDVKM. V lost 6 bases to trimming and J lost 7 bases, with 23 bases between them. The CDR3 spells CASRKSRRDPSYTQYF. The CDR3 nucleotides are TGTGCCAGCAGGAAGAGCAGGCGGGACCCTTCTTATACGCAGTATTTT.

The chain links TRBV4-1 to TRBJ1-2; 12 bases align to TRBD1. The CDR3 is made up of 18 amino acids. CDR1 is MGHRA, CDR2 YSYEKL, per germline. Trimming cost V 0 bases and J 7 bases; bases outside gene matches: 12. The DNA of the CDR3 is TGCGCCAGCAGCCAAGAAAGGACAGGGACAGGGGGCATCAGTGGCTACACCTTC. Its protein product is CASSQERTGTGGISGYTF.

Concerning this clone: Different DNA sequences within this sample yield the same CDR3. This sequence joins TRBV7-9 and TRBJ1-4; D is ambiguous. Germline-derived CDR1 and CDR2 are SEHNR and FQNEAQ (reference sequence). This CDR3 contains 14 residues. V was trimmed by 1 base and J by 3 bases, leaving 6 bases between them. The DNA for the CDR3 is TGTGCCAGCAGCTTAGGGCAGTCTAATGAAAAACTGTTTTTT. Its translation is CASSLGQSNEKLFF. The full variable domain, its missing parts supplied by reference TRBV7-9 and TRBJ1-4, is DTGVSQNPRHKITKRGQNVTFRCDPISEHNRLYWYRQTLGQGPEFLTYFQNEAQLEKSRLLSDRFSAERPKGSFSTLEIQRTEQGDSAMYLCASSLGQSNEKLFFGSGTQLSVL.